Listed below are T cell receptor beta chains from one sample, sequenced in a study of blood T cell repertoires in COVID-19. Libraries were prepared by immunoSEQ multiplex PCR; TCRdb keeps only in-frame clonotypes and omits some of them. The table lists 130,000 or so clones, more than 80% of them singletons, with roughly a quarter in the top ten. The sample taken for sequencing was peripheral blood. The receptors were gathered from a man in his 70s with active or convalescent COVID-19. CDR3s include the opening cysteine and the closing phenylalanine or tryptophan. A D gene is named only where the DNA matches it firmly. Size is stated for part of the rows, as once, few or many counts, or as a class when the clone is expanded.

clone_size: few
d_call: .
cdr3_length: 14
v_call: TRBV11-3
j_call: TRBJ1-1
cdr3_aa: CASSSGQMNTEAFF
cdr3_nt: TGTGCCAGCAGCTCCGGACAGATGAACACTGAAGCTTTCTTT

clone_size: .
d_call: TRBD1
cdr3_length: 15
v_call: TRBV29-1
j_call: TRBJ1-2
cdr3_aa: CSVPGQVPNLYGYTF
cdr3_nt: TGCAGCGTTCCCGGACAGGTTCCAAACCTCTATGGCTACACCTTC

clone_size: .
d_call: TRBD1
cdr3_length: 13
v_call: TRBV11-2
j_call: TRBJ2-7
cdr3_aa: CASSQATGYEQYF
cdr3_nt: TGTGCCAGCAGCCAGGCGACAGGGTACGAGCAGTACTTC

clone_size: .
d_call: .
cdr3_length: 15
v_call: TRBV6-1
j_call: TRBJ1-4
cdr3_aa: CASSDSGKGGEKLFF
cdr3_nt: TGTGCCAGCAGTGATTCCGGGAAGGGTGGTGAAAAACTGTTTTTT

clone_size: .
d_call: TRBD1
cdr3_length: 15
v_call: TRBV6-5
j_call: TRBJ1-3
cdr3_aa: CASSDRGIRENTIYF
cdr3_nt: TGTGCCAGCAGCGACAGGGGAATAAGGGAAAACACCATATATTTT

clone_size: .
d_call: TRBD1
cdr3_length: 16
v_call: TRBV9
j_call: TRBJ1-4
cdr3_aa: CASSLRTGTNNEKLFF
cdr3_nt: TGTGCCAGCAGCTTACGGACAGGGACAAACAATGAAAAACTGTTTTTT

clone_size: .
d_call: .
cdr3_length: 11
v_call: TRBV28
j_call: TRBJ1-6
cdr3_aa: CASSLEGPLHF
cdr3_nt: TGTGCCAGCAGTCTAGAGGGACCCCTCCACTTT

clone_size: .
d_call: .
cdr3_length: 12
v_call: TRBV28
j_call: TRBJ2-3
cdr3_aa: CASSPQTGTQYF
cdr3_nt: TGTGCCAGCAGTCCCCAGACAGGTACGCAGTATTTT

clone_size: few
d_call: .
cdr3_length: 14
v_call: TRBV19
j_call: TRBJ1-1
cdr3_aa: CASSIDPRRTEAFF
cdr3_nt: TGTGCCAGTAGTATAGACCCCCGGCGGACTGAAGCTTTCTTT

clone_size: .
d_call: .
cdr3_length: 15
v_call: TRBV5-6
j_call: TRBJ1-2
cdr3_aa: CASSLAGVETYGYTF
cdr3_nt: TGTGCCAGCAGCTTGGCGGGGGTTGAAACCTATGGCTACACCTTC

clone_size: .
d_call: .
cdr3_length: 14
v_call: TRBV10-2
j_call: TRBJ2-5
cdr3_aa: CASSAGGFQETQYF
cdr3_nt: TGCGCCAGCAGCGCAGGAGGGTTCCAAGAGACCCAGTACTTC

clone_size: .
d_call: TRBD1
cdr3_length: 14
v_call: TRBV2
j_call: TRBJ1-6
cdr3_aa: CASSMDRVNSPLHF
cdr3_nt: TGTGCCAGCAGCATGGACAGGGTAAATTCACCCCTCCACTTT

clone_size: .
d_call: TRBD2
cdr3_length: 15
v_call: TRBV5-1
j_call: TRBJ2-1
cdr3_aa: CASSPSGTSHNEQFF
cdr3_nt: TGCGCCAGCAGCCCCTCCGGGACTAGCCACAATGAGCAGTTCTTC

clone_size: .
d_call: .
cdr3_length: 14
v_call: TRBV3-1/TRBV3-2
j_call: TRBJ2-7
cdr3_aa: CASSQSVSRNLLYF
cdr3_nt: TGTGCCAGCAGCCAATCCGTTAGTAGAAACTTGTTGTACTTC

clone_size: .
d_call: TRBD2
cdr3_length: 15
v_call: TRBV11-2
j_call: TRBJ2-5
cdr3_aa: CASSSTSGTQETQYF
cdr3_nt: TGTGCCAGCAGCTCGACTAGCGGGACACAAGAGACCCAGTACTTC

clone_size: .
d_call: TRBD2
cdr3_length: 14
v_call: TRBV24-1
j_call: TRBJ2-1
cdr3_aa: CATSGTSGRNEQFF
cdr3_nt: TGTGCCACCAGTGGGACTAGCGGGAGAAATGAGCAGTTCTTC

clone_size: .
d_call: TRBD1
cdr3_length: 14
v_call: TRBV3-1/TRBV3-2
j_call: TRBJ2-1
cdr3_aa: CASSQPSGTGEQFF
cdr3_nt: TGTGCCAGCAGCCAACCCTCCGGGACAGGTGAGCAGTTCTTC

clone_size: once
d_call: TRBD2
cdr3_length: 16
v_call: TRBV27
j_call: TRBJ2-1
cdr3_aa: CASSSLAGGPNNEQFF
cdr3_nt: TGTGCCAGCAGTTCCCTAGCGGGAGGGCCAAACAATGAGCAGTTCTTC

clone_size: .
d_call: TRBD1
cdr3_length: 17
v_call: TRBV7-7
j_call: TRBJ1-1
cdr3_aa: CASSPTPGTGMNTEAFF
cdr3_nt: TGTGCTAGCAGCCCCACCCCCGGGACAGGGATGAACACTGAAGCTTTCTTT

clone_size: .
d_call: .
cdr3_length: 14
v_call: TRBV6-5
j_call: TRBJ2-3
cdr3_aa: CASPGVEGTDTQYF
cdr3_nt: TGTGCCAGCCCTGGGGTGGAGGGCACAGATACGCAGTATTTT

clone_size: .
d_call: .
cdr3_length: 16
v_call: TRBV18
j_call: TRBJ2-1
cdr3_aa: CASSPRPGETYNEQFF
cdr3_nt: TGTGCCAGCTCACCCAGGCCCGGGGAAACCTACAATGAGCAGTTCTTC

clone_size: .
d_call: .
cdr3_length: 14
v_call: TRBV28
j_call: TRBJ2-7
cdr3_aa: CASSLRRTPYEQYF
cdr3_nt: TGTGCCAGCAGTTTACGGCGGACACCCTACGAGCAGTACTTC

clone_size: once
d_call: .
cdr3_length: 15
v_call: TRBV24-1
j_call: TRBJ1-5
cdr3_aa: CATSERTVGNQPQHF
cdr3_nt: TGTGCCACCAGTGAAAGGACAGTCGGCAATCAGCCCCAGCATTTT

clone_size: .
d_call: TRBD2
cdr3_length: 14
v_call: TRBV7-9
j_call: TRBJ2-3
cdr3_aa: CASSSPGGRHTQYF
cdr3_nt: TGTGCCAGCAGCTCCCCGGGCGGGAGACATACGCAGTATTTT

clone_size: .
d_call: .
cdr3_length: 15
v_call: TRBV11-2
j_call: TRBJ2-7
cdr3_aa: CASSTRQPSSYEQYF
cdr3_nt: TGTGCCAGCAGCACGCGACAGCCAAGCTCCTACGAGCAGTACTTC

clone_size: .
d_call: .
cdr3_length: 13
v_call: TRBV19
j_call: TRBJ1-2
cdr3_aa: CASSIMGNYGYTF
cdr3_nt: TGTGCCAGTAGTATAATGGGCAACTATGGCTACACCTTC

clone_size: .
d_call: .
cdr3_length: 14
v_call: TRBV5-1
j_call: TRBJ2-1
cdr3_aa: CASSRRGDGNEQFF
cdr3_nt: TGCGCCAGCAGCCGCAGGGGAGACGGCAATGAGCAGTTCTTC

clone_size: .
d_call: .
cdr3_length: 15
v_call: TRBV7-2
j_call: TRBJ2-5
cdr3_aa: CASSVLQGIQETQYF
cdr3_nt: TGTGCCAGCAGCGTCCTACAGGGTATCCAAGAGACCCAGTACTTC

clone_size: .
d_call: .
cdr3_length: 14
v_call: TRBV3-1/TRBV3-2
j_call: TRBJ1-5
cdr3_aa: CASSQQGGNQPQHF
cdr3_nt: TGTGCCAGCAGCCAACAGGGCGGTAATCAGCCCCAGCATTTT

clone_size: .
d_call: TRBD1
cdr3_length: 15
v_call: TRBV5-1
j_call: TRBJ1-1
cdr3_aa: CASSLGEAGGTEAFF
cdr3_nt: TGCGCCAGCAGCTTGGGGGAGGCAGGGGGCACTGAAGCTTTCTTT

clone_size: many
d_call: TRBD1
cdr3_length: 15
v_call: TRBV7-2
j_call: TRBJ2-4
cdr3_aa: CASSPEGQGFYIQYF
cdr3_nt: TGTGCCAGCAGCCCAGAGGGACAGGGGTTTTACATTCAGTACTTC

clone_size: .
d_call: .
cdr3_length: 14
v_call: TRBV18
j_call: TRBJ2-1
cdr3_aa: CASSWGDGLGEQFF
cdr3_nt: TGTGCCAGCTCATGGGGGGACGGCCTAGGTGAGCAGTTCTTC

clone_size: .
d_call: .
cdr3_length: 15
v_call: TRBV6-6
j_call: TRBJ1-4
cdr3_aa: CASSYSTGTNEKLFF
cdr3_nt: TGTGCCAGCAGTTACTCTACAGGGACTAATGAAAAACTGTTTTTT

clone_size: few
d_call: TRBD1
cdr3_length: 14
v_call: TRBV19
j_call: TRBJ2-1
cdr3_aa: CASSTRQGHNEQFF
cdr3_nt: TGTGCCAGTAGTACTCGACAGGGCCACAATGAGCAGTTCTTC

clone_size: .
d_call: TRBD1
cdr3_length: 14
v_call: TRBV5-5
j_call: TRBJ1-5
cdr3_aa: CASSELQGFQPQHF
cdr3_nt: TGTGCCAGCAGCGAGTTACAGGGGTTTCAGCCCCAGCATTTT

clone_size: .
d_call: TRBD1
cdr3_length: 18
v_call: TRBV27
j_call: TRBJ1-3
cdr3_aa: CASPVYLTGGEGGNTIYF
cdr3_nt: TGTGCCAGCCCAGTTTATTTGACAGGGGGCGAGGGTGGAAACACCATATATTTT

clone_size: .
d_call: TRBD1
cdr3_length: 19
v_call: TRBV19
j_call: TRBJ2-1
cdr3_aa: CASSGTGTGLPRSYNEQFF
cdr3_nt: TGTGCCAGTAGTGGAACCGGGACAGGTTTACCCCGGTCCTACAATGAGCAGTTCTTC

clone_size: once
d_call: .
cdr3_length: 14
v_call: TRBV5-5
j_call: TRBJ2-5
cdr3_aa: CASMRVVGEETQYF
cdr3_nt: TGTGCCAGCATGAGGGTGGTTGGAGAAGAGACCCAGTACTTC

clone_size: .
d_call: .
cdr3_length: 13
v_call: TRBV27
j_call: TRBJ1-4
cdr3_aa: CASQGSWVEKLFF
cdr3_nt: TGTGCCAGCCAGGGCTCTTGGGTTGAAAAACTGTTTTTT

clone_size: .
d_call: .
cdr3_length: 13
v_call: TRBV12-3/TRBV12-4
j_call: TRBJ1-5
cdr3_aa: CASSHRGNQPQHF
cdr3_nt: TGTGCCAGCAGCCACCGGGGGAATCAGCCCCAGCATTTT

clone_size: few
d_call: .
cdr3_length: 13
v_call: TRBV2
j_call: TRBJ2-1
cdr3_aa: CASMGDTNNEQFF
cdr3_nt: TGTGCCAGTATGGGGGACACCAACAATGAGCAGTTCTTC

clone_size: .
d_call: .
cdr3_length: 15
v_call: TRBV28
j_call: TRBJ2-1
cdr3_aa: CASSRRGLAYNEQFF
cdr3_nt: TGTGCCAGCAGTAGACGAGGGTTGGCCTACAATGAGCAGTTCTTC

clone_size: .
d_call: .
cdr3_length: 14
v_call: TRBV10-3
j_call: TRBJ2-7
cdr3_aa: CAISESKPAYEQYF
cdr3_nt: TGTGCCATCAGTGAGTCGAAGCCGGCCTACGAGCAGTACTTC

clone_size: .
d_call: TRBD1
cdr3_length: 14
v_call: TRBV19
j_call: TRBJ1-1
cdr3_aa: CASSPTGGHTEAFF
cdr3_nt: TGTGCCAGTAGTCCCACAGGGGGGCACACTGAAGCTTTCTTT

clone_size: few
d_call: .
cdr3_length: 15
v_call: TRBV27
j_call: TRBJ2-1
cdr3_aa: CASSSAGLLYNEQFF
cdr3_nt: TGTGCCAGCAGTTCCGCGGGACTGCTCTACAATGAGCAGTTCTTC

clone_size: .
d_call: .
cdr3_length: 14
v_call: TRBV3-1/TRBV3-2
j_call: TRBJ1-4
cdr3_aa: CASSQRGAHEKLFF
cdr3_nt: TGTGCCAGCAGCCAACGGGGGGCGCACGAAAAACTGTTTTTT

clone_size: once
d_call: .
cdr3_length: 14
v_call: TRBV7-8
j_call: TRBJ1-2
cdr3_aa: CASSPLPGTSGYTF
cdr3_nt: TGTGCCAGCAGTCCTCTTCCAGGGACATCTGGCTACACCTTC

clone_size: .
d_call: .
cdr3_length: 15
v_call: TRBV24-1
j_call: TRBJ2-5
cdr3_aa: CATSDLQGVQETQYF
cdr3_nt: TGTGCCACCAGTGATTTACAGGGTGTCCAAGAGACCCAGTACTTC

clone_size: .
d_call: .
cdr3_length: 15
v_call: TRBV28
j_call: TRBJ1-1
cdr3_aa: CALDQPGGRDTEAFF
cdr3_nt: TGTGCCTTAGATCAACCGGGGGGCCGGGACACTGAAGCTTTCTTT

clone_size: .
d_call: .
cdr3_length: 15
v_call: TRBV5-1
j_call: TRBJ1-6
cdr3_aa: CASSLSLGGNSPLHF
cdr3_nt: TGCGCCAGCAGCTTGAGCTTGGGGGGAAATTCACCCCTCCACTTT

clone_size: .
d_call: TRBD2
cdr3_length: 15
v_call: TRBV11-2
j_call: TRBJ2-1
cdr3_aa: CASRLAGGSYNEQFF
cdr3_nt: TGTGCCAGCAGGCTAGCGGGTGGCTCCTACAATGAGCAGTTCTTC

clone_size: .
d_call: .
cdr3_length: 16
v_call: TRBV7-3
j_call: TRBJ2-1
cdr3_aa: CASSLTFGGAYNEQFF
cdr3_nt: TGTGCCAGCAGCTTAACGTTCGGGGGAGCGTACAATGAGCAGTTCTTC

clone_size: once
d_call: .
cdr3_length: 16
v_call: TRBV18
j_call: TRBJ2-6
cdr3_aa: CASSPQRFSGANVLTF
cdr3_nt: TGTGCCAGCTCACCGCAACGGTTTTCAGGGGCCAACGTCCTGACTTTC

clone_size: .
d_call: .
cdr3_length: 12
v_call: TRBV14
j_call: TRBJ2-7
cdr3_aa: CASSLSDYEQYF
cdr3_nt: TGTGCCAGCAGCCTCAGTGACTACGAGCAGTACTTC

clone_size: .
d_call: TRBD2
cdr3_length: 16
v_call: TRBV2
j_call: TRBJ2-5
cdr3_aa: CASSEVQVAGGETQYF
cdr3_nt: TGTGCCAGCAGCGAGGTACAGGTAGCGGGAGGAGAGACCCAGTACTTC

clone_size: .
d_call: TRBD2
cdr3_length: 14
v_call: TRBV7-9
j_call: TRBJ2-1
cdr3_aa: CASSFSGRGNEQFF
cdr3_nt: TGTGCCAGCAGCTTTTCTGGGAGGGGCAATGAGCAGTTCTTC